These 8 T cell receptor beta chains were all obtained from the same sample, sequenced in a study of shared clonotypes between healthy human individuals. TCRdb's table, derived via immunoSEQ multiplex PCR, lists solely in-frame clones and lacks some. The table lists around 2.1 million clones, roughly 95% of them singletons, with over 0.1% in the top ten. Sequenced sample: naive CD4+ T cells sorted from blood. Subset defined: CD45RA+ positively selected. Every receptor here comes from a man between 18 and 29 years old in good health.

The chain is built from TRBV30 and TRBJ1-1, with D uncertain. The V gene's germline CDR1 is GTSNPN and CDR2 SVGIG (reference sequence). Trimming pared 4 bases from V and 1 base from J, leaving 13 bases between. The CDR3 sequence is 14 residues long. CDR3 DNA: TGTGCCTGGACCCAAGAGGGCCAGAACACTGAAGCTTTCTTT. It specifies CAWTQEGQNTEAFF.

The chain links TRBV7-2 to TRBJ2-7; D is possibly TRBD2 (5 bases). The germline V gene encodes CDR1 SGHTA and CDR2 FQGNSA. The CDR3 totals 16 residues. V shed 1 base and J shed 6 bases, with 19 bases lying between them. CDR3 protein: CASSLGGLAGRGEQYF. CDR3 bases: TGTGCCAGCAGCTTAGGCGGGTTGGCTGGACGGGGCGAGCAGTACTTC.

The table lists this clone with a count of one. The chain employs TRBV5-1 and TRBJ2-7; D gene unclear. The V gene's germline CDR1 is SGHRS and CDR2 YFSETQ. This CDR3 comprises 13 residues. V was shortened by 0 bases and J by 2 bases, with 6 bases between the two germline ends. CDR3: CASSLAPAYEQYF. The CDR3 nucleotides read TGCGCCAGCAGCTTGGCCCCAGCCTACGAGCAGTACTTC.

The chain links TRBV25-1 to TRBJ2-3; D unclear. The CDR3 spans 15 residues. Deletions cut 8 bases from V and 0 bases from J, with 15 bases between. CDR1 is MGHDK, CDR2 SYGVNS, per germline. As DNA, the CDR3 is TGTGCCAGCCACGACATCGGGTTCAGCACAGATACGCAGTATTTT. Protein product: CASHDIGFSTDTQYF.

The chain combines TRBV6-6 with TRBJ1-1; TRBD1 matches at 8 bases. CDR1 MNHNY and CDR2 SVGAGI come from the germline V gene (reference sequence). The CDR3 covers 13 residues. J lost 4 bases, V lost 7 bases, and 5 bases had no gene match. The CDR3 is CASKLTGGTEAFF. Written as DNA, the CDR3 is TGTGCCAGCAAATTAACAGGGGGCACTGAAGCTTTCTTT.

V usage is TRBV1 and J usage is TRBJ1-2; the table's TRBD1 call for D was not verified on the DNA. TRBV1 is tagged as a pseudogene. This CDR3 spans 17 amino acids. CDR3 DNA sequence: TGCACCAGCAGCCAGGAAACCCACAGGGTTTTGACGAATGGCTACACCTTC. Its protein is CTSSQETHRVLTNGYTF.

CDR3 sequence: CASSEGHSNTEAFF. DNA of the CDR3: TGCGCCAGCAGTGAGGGGCACTCGAACACTGAAGCTTTCTTT. The rearrangement joins TRBV10-2 to TRBJ1-1; D gene ambiguous. The ends were cut back, 2 bases at V and 1 base at J, with 8 bases in the middle. This CDR3 contains 14 residues. Germline-derived CDR1 and CDR2 are WSHSY and SAAADI.

V and J are TRBV18 and TRBJ1-2; D is ambiguous. Trimming took 2 bases from V and 8 from J, leaving 12 bases between them. Germline loops: CDR1 KGHSH, CDR2 LQKENI. The CDR3 runs 13 residues. CDR3 nucleotides: TGTGCCAGCTCACCAAGTCCCGGGAACGGCTACACCTTC. It codes for CASSPSPGNGYTF.